Described below is a single T cell receptor (beta chain) sequence and its context. The source of the sample is a study of blood T cell repertoires in COVID-19. Study at large: From the United States, Italy and Spain came samples of acute and convalescent COVID-19. T cells, B-cell-depleted T cells, or PBMCs supplied cDNA or gDNA.

In the original analysis: Nucleated cell counts were estimated from reference gene primer amplification. Profiled with immunoSEQ multiplex PCR; TCRdb holds only in-frame clones, not every one. D and trimming come from the DNA, and the V and J calls and clone size come from that table. The sample has around 290,000 clones, 75% to 90% seen once; the top ten hold around 14%. Seattle cases were enrolled at active infection and followed longitudinally. The CDR3 is made up of 17 amino acids. J gave up 2 bases and V 4 bases, and 17 bases lay outside the gene matches. In germline, CDR1 is GTSNPN, CDR2 SVGIG (reference sequence).

Sequencing was performed on peripheral blood. The TCR sequence derives from a woman in her seventies with COVID-19, enrolled during active disease. The chain carries TRBV30 and TRBJ2-7; 7 bases line up with TRBD1. This CDR3 reads CAWKPDRVEKGTYEQYF. CDR3 nucleotides: TGTGCCTGGAAGCCCGACAGGGTTGAAAAGGGTACCTACGAGCAGTACTTC.